Below are 12 T cell receptor beta chains sequenced from a single sample in a study of siplizumab effects on memory and regulatory T cells. TCRdb keeps only in-frame clones here, not all; method: immunoSEQ multiplex PCR. This sample has 15,000 to 20,000 clones, with 44% found just once. For around 6 days at 37°C, the mixed lymphocyte reaction cells were kept in coculture. Which antigens these TCRs recognize remains unknown. The specimen was CFSE-low (dividing) CD4+ T cells sorted from an allogeneic mixed lymphocyte reaction. These receptors all come from a human donor in good health; the cells came from an allogeneic mixed lymphocyte reaction. Some clones in this sample may be carry-over from other donors' samples.

The chain is built from TRBV7-2 and TRBJ1-5; D is ambiguous. The V gene's germline CDR1 is SGHTA and CDR2 FQGNSA. The CDR3 is 14 residues long. V was trimmed by 5 bases and J by 7 bases, leaving 15 bases between them. Here the CDR3 reads CASSPPVGGQPQHF. In nucleotides, the CDR3 is TGTGCCAGCAGCCCCCCTGTGGGTGGCCAGCCCCAGCATTTT.

The chain couples TRBV27 to TRBJ1-1, with TRBD1 matching 8 bases. There are 13 residues in the CDR3. The junction had 3 bases not matched to a gene; V was cut back by 6 bases and J by 3 bases. The germline V gene encodes CDR1 MNHEY and CDR2 SMNVEV (reference sequence). As DNA, the CDR3 is TGTGCCAGCAGAAACAGGGGGTACACTGAAGCTTTCTTT. Translating gives CASRNRGYTEAFF.

In this sample, this clone turned up a few times. This chain uses TRBV7-3 with TRBJ2-1; 9 bases are shared with TRBD2. Per the germline V gene, CDR1 is SGHTA and CDR2 is FQGTGA. V shed 4 bases and J 8 bases; nucleotides not matched to a gene: 15. CDR3 length: 17 residues. The CDR3 DNA is TGTGCCAGCAGCTCCCATAAATCTAGCGGGGTGGGCGATGAGCAGTTCTTC. Amino acid sequence: CASSSHKSSGVGDEQFF.

This clone was seen a few times. This chain links TRBV18 with TRBJ1-1, with 9 bases matching TRBD1. The CDR3 runs 14 residues. The ends lost 3 bases at V and 4 bases at J; junction bases unmatched: 3. Germline V gene sequence: CDR1 KGHSH, CDR2 LQKENI. This CDR3 reads CASSPGQGLTEAFF. The CDR3 nucleotides are TGTGCCAGCTCACCTGGACAGGGGCTCACTGAAGCTTTCTTT. The complete variable domain, with remaining parts taken from reference TRBV18 and TRBJ1-1, reads NAGVMQNPRHLVRRRGQEARLRCSPMKGHSHVYWYRQLPEEGLKFMVYLQKENIIDESGMPKERFSAEFPKEGPSILRIQQVVRGDSAAYFCASSPGQGLTEAFFGQGTRLTVV.

The CDR3, as DNA: TGTGCCACCAGCCGGGAGGGTCTAGGTGGCTACACCTTC. This codes for CATSREGLGGYTF. The chain joins TRBV15 to TRBJ1-2; D remains ambiguous. CDR1 is LNHNV and CDR2 is YYDKDF in the germline V gene (reference sequence). The CDR3 extends over 13 amino acids. V dropped 5 bases and J dropped 7 bases, with 14 bases sitting between them.

The rearrangement joins TRBV21-1 to TRBJ1-1; TRBD1, as called in the table, went unchecked against the DNA. TRBV21-1 is tagged as a pseudogene. The CDR3 covers 17 residues. The CDR3 region is CASIQAGQGAPGTEAFF. CDR3 bases: TGTGCCAGCATCCAAGCTGGGCAGGGGGCCCCGGGGACTGAAGCTTTCTTT.

The chain employs TRBV6-5 and TRBJ2-5, with D unresolved. Germline CDR1 reads MNHEY; CDR2 reads SVGAGI. With 2 bases removed from V and 4 bases from J, the gap between germline ends came to 17 bases. This CDR3 has 16 residues. The CDR3 DNA sequence: TGTGCCAGCAGTTACGTCTGGACCTCAAGAGGAGAGACCCAGTACTTC. Its translation is CASSYVWTSRGETQYF.

CDR3 DNA: TGTGCCAGCAGTGTGGACAGGGGAAACTATGGCTACACCTTC. Translating it yields CASSVDRGNYGYTF. This chain joins TRBV6-1 and TRBJ1-2, with TRBD1 matching 9 bases. The V gene end was trimmed by 4 bases and the J gene end by 2 bases; junction bases not matched to a gene: 2. The CDR3 consists of 14 residues. From germline, CDR1 is MNHNS and CDR2 SASEGT.

The chain carries TRBV7-3 and TRBJ2-3; 7 nucleotides line up with TRBD2. Germline V gives CDR1 SGHTA, CDR2 FQGTGA. The V and J ends lost 1 base and 4 bases, in that order; junction bases with no gene match: 2. The CDR3 has 14 amino acids. The CDR3 nucleotides read TGTGCCAGCAGCTTAAAAGGACTAGCAGATACGCAGTATTTT. This gives the protein CASSLKGLADTQYF.

The V call is TRBV2, the J call TRBJ2-1; 7 bases are shared with TRBD1. The CDR3 loop spans 15 amino acids. Germline-derived CDR1 and CDR2 are SNHLY and FYNNEI. Unmatched junction bases numbered 4, after V lost 5 bases and J lost 0 bases. DNA for the CDR3: TGTGCCAGCAGTACGACAGGGAGCTCCTACAATGAGCAGTTCTTC. This sequence encodes CASSTTGSSYNEQFF.

V and J are TRBV2 and TRBJ2-7, with 9 bases that match TRBD2. With V trimmed by 4 bases and J by 4 bases, 5 bases remained unmatched. This CDR3 region has 14 residues. Looked up from germline, CDR1 is SNHLY and CDR2 is FYNNEI. The CDR3 sequence is CASSVTSGLYEQYF. The CDR3 region has the DNA TGTGCCAGCAGTGTGACTAGCGGCCTTTACGAGCAGTACTTC. Drawing the rest from reference TRBV2 and TRBJ2-7, the complete variable domain is EPEVTQTPSHQVTQMGQEVILRCVPISNHLYFYWYRQILGQKVEFLVSFYNNEISEKSEIFDDQFSVERPDGSNFTLKIRSTKLEDSAMYFCASSVTSGLYEQYFGPGTRLTVT.

This clone was observed a few times. This chain connects TRBV6-1 to TRBJ2-5; possible D gene TRBD1, 5 bases. The CDR3 extends over 17 amino acids. Germline lookup yields CDR1 MNHNS and CDR2 SASEGT. Trimming pared 0 bases from V and 4 bases from J, leaving 18 bases between. CDR3 residues: CASSEASANVRGETQYF. CDR3 in DNA: TGTGCCAGCAGTGAAGCGTCAGCAAACGTTAGGGGAGAGACCCAGTACTTC.